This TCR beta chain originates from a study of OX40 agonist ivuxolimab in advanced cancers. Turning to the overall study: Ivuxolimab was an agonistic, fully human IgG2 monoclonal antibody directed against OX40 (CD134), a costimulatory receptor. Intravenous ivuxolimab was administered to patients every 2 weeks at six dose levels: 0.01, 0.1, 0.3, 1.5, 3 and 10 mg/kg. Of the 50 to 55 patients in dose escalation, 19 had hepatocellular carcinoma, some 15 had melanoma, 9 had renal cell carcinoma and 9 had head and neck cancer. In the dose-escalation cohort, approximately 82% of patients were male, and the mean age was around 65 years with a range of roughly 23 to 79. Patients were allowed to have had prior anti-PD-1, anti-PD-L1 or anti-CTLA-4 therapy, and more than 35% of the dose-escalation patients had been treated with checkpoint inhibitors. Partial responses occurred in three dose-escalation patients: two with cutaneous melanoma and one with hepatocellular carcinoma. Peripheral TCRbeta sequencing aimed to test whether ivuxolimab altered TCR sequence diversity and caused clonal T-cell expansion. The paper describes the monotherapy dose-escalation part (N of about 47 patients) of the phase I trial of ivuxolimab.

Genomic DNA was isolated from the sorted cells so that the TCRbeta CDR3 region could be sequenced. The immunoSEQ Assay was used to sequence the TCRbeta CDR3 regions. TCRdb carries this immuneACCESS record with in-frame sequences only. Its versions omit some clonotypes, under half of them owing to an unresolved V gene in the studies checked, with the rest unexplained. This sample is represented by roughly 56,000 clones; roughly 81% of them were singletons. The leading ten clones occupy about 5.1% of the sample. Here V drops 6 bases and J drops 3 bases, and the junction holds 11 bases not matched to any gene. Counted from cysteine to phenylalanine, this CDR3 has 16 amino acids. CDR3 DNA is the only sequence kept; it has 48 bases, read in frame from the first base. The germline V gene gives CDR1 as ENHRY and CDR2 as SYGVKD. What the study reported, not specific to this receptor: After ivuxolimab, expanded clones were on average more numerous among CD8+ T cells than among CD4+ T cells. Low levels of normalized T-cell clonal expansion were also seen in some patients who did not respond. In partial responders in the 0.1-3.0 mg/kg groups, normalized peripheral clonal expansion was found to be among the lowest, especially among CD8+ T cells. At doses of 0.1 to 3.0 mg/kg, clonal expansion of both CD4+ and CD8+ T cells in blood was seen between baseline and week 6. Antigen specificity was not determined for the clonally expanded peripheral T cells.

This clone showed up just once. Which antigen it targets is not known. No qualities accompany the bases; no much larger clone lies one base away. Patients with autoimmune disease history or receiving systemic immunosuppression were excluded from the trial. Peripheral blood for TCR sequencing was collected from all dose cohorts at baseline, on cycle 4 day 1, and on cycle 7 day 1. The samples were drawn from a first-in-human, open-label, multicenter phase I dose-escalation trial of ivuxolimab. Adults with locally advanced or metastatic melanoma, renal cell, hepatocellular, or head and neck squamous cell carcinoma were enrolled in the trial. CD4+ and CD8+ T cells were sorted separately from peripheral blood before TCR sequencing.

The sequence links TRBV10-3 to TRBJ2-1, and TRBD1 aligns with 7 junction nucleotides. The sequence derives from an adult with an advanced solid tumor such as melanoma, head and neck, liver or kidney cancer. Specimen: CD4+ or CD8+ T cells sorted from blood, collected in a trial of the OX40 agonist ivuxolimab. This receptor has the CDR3 CAISTGTASGYNEQFF. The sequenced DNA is TGTGCCATCAGCACCGGGACAGCGTCCGGCTACAATGAGCAGTTCTTC.